These 19 T cell receptor beta chains were sequenced from one sample in a study of T cell repertoires in cytomegalovirus infection. MiXCR, applied by TCRdb to the reads, yields one record per CDR3 protein. The repertoire holds 150,000 to 200,000 distinct CDR3 sequences, with about 20% as singletons. Specimen: PBMCs. These receptors were obtained from a human donor in good health (CMV status not recorded). Some clones in this sample may be carry-over from other donors' samples.

This clonotype came up once. This may arise from a read error, as a much more abundant clone is one base away. The J gene is TRBJ2-1, the V gene TRBV29-1; TRBD1 agrees at 8 bases. Germline V gene lookup returns CDR1 SQVTM and CDR2 ANQGSEA. The CDR3 runs 13 residues. CDR3 DNA: TGCGGCGTTGGAACAGGGGGCTACAATGAGCAGTTCTTC. Protein: CGVGTGGYNEQFF.

V and J are TRBV11-3 and TRBJ2-1; D is undetermined. The CDR3 spans 13 residues. V dropped 1 base and J dropped 8 bases, with 9 bases sitting between them. From germline, CDR1 is SGHNT and CDR2 YENEEA. The DNA for the CDR3 is TGTGCCAGCAGCTTAGGTGTAGCCTATGAGCAGTTCTTC. Translation: CASSLGVAYEQFF.

The table lists this clonotype with many counts. The DNA for the CDR3 is TGTGCCAGCAGTTTTTCCCAGCCTCGGAGCAATCAGCCCCAGCATTTT. Translation gives CASSFSQPRSNQPQHF. V is TRBV12-3 or TRBV12-4 and J is TRBJ1-5; the D is unclear. Trimming cost V 3 bases and J 1 base, with 13 bases left between them. CDR3 size: 16 residues.

The chain joins TRBV10-2 to TRBJ2-7; a weak D match, TRBD1 (6 bases). Per germline, CDR1 WSHSY and CDR2 SAAADI. Trimming left V 3 bases short and J 2 bases short, with 17 bases between. The CDR3 is made up of 16 amino acids. The CDR3 is CASSDPRTAITYEQYF. The CDR3, as DNA: TGCGCCAGCAGTGACCCGAGGACAGCGATTACCTACGAGCAGTACTTC.

V gene TRBV4-1 combines with J gene TRBJ2-1; D gene ambiguous. V dropped 0 bases and J dropped 8 bases, with 5 bases sitting between them. The CDR3 is 12 residues long. CDR1 MGHRA and CDR2 YSYEKL come from the germline V gene. DNA of the CDR3: TGCGCCAGCAGCCAAGATAACTATGAGCAGTTCTTC. Its protein product is CASSQDNYEQFF.

This clonotype was detected only a few times. The chain has TRBV3-1 and TRBJ1-1; D gene uncertain. The CDR3 runs 15 residues. V was shortened by 4 bases and J by 4 bases, with 16 bases between the two germline ends. The germline V gene encodes CDR1 LGHDT and CDR2 YNNKEL (reference sequence). CDR3 in amino acids: CASSPPGPAGTEAFF. The CDR3 region has the DNA TGTGCCAGCAGCCCCCCGGGCCCAGCGGGCACTGAAGCTTTCTTT. The full variable domain, in which reference TRBV3-1 and TRBJ1-1 provide the parts outside the CDR3, is DTAVSQTPKYLVTQMGNDKSIKCEQNLGHDTMYWYKQDSKKFLKIMFSYNNKELIINETVPNRFSPKSPDKAHLNLHINSLELGDSAVYFCASSPPGPAGTEAFFGQGTRLTVV.

This clonotype was seen a handful of times. The chain recombines TRBV10-3 with TRBJ2-6, with 7 bases lining up with TRBD1. CDR3 length: 17 residues. V lost 3 bases, J lost 0 bases, and 5 bases stayed unmatched. Germline values: CDR1 ENHRY, CDR2 SYGVKD. The CDR3 is CAISEGRGSSGANVLTF. In DNA form, the CDR3 reads TGTGCCATCAGTGAAGGCAGGGGGAGCTCTGGGGCCAACGTCCTGACTTTC.

This clonotype appeared a few times. The CDR3 DNA is TGTGCCAGCAGGAAACCAGGGGAAATAAACACTGAAGCTTTCTTT. The encoded protein is CASRKPGEINTEAFF. This rearrangement joins TRBV12-3 or TRBV12-4 to TRBJ1-1; a possible D gene is TRBD1 (6 bases). V dropped 6 bases and J dropped 2 bases, with 16 bases sitting between them. CDR3 size: 15 residues.

The rearrangement links TRBV29-1 to TRBJ1-2, with D unclear. CDR3 length equals 12 residues. The germline gives CDR1 SQVTM, CDR2 ANQGSEA. V lost 3 bases and J 1 base, leaving 6 bases between the germline ends. This CDR3 reads CSVDGSNYGYTF. The CDR3 bases are TGCAGCGTTGATGGTAGTAACTATGGCTACACCTTC.

The chain combines TRBV2 with TRBJ2-1; no firm D call. Germline CDR1 reads SNHLY; CDR2 reads FYNNEI. V lost 5 bases and J lost 7, with 6 bases in between. The CDR3 is made up of 11 amino acids. The CDR3 DNA is TGTGCCAGCAGTTTCCAGAATGAGCAGTTCTTC. It encodes CASSFQNEQFF.

This clonotype was observed a handful of times. The chain links TRBV6-5 to TRBJ1-3, with D hard to call. Germline loops: CDR1 MNHEY, CDR2 SVGAGI. Deletions cut 2 bases from V and 0 bases from J, with 8 bases between. The CDR3 extends over 15 amino acids. CDR3 protein: CASSYAISSGNTIYF. The CDR3 bases are TGTGCCAGCAGTTACGCAATCTCCTCTGGAAACACCATATATTTT.

This clonotype was found a few times. The V call is TRBV5-1, the J call TRBJ1-1; 7 bases are a match to TRBD1. Germline V gene sequence: CDR1 SGHRS, CDR2 YFSETQ. The CDR3 is 13 residues long. V lost 7 bases and J lost 2; bases outside the gene matches: 5. The CDR3 is CASSGGGNTEAFF. CDR3 nucleotides: TGCGCCAGCTCAGGGGGGGGAAACACTGAAGCTTTCTTT.

About this clonotype: A junction end diverges from the germline sequence, so it may reflect a read error. The chain couples TRBV6-6 to TRBJ2-2; no firm D call. CDR3 length equals 15 residues. The germline gives CDR1 MNHNY, CDR2 SVGAGI (reference sequence). The CDR3 coding sequence is TGTGCCGGCAGTTATTACGACCCCCGAACCGGGGAGCTGTTTTTT. Its protein is CAGSYYDPRTGELFF.

The gene calls are TRBV7-9 and TRBJ2-2; 7 bases match TRBD1. This CDR3 has 16 residues. Unmatched junction bases numbered 4, after V lost 3 bases and J lost 0 bases. CDR1 and CDR2 from the germline V gene are SEHNR and FQNEAQ (reference sequence). CDR3 in amino acids: CASSLDRRANTGELFF. The CDR3 bases are TGTGCCAGCAGCTTGGACAGGCGAGCGAACACCGGGGAGCTGTTTTTT.

This clonotype was seen at least ten times. The chain uses TRBV7-6 and TRBJ2-1; D remains unclear. This CDR3 has 15 residues. Germline CDR1 and CDR2: SGHVS and FNYEAQ. Trimming cost V 5 bases and J 9 bases, with 20 bases left between them. CDR3 bases: TGTGCCAGCAGCCCTCGGGCAGGTTCATTGGGTGAGCAGTTCTTC. It codes for CASSPRAGSLGEQFF.

This clonotype showed up many times. This chain connects TRBV7-2 to TRBJ1-1; possible D gene TRBD1, 5 bases. CDR3 length: 16 amino acids. Germline values: CDR1 SGHTA, CDR2 FQGNSA. V gave up 5 bases and J gave up 1 base, with 17 bases separating them. The CDR3 DNA reads TGTGCCAGCAGCCTCCTCCTTTCGAGGGGGAACACTGAAGCTTTCTTT. Protein sequence: CASSLLLSRGNTEAFF.

This clonotype has just a few counts. The chain joins TRBV28 to TRBJ1-1; tentatively, D is TRBD1 (5 bases). V dropped 6 bases and J dropped 8 bases, with 10 bases sitting between them. CDR1 and CDR2 (germline): MDHEN, SYDVKM. CDR3 length: 11 amino acids. This CDR3 is CASRGLGEAFF. In DNA, the CDR3 is TGTGCCAGCAGGGGGCTAGGGGAAGCTTTCTTT.

As to this clonotype: The junction does not match germline at one end; this may be a read error. J is TRBJ1-1 and V is TRBV10-3, with D uncertain. There are 13 residues in the CDR3. Germline V gives CDR1 ENHRY, CDR2 SYGVKD. This chain's CDR3 is CTISANGYTEAFF. DNA of the CDR3: TGTACCATCAGTGCTAACGGGTACACTGAAGCTTTCTTT.

The chain is built from TRBV20-1 and TRBJ2-7; the D is unclear. Per the germline V gene, CDR1 is DFQATT and CDR2 is SNEGSKA (reference sequence). Trimming took 0 bases from V and 2 from J, leaving 14 bases between them. The CDR3 contains 15 residues. The CDR3 region is CSARESETLPYEQYF. The CDR3 DNA follows: TGCAGTGCTAGAGAATCAGAAACTTTACCCTACGAGCAGTACTTC.